This T cell receptor (beta chain) came from a study of identical twins. J gave up 10 bases and V 7 bases, and 8 bases lay outside the gene matches. The CDR3 has 14 residues. Study-level points and caveats: Zero-insertion results could be subject to partial confounding by invariant MAIT and iNKT cells.

The table lists this clonotype with many counts. Its antigen is not known. TCRdb processed the 5' RACE reads anew with MiXCR; each CDR3 protein has one entry. This sample has hundreds of thousands of distinct CDR3 sequences, with 8.6% found just once. These same data were also listed under a study on yellow fever vaccine responses in identical twins.

Sequenced input: PBMCs. The receptor comes from a woman aged 18-29 years in good health. The rearrangement links TRBV12-3 or TRBV12-4 to TRBJ2-1; 12 positions match TRBD2. Here the CDR3 reads CASTLAGGPSEQFF. In nucleotides, the CDR3 is TGTGCCAGCACTCTAGCGGGAGGGCCCTCAGAGCAGTTCTTC.